Presented here are 20 T cell receptor beta chains from one specimen sequenced in a study of T cells after yellow fever vaccination. MiXCR, applied by TCRdb to the 5' RACE reads, yields one record per CDR3 protein. The data show 550,000 or so distinct CDR3 sequences, around 21% seen once. The sequenced sample was PBMCs, obtained 15 days after the yellow fever booster vaccination. All receptors come from a man younger than 45 who received the YFV17D yellow fever vaccine.

The sample holds a few counts of this clonotype. The CDR3 nucleotides are TGTGCCAGCAGCCGCGGGAGTCAGGGGTACAATGAGCAGTTCTTC. It encodes CASSRGSQGYNEQFF. The rearrangement links TRBV28 to TRBJ2-1; perhaps TRBD2 as D (7 bases). The germline CDR1 and CDR2 sequences are MDHEN and SYDVKM. Trimming stripped 6 bases from V and 4 bases from J, with 16 bases between. CDR3 size: 15 residues.

V usage is TRBV3-1 and J usage is TRBJ1-3; D remains ambiguous. CDR3 size: 17 residues. Germline values: CDR1 LGHDT, CDR2 YNNKEL (reference sequence). V lost 5 bases and J 0 bases, leaving 17 bases between the germline ends. CDR3 coding DNA: TGTGCCAGCAGCTCTTCCTCTGGAGTCTCCTCTGGAAACACCATATATTTT. Its protein is CASSSSSGVSSGNTIYF. Full variable domain (outside the CDR3, taken from reference TRBV3-1 and TRBJ1-3): DTAVSQTPKYLVTQMGNDKSIKCEQNLGHDTMYWYKQDSKKFLKIMFSYNNKELIINETVPNRFSPKSPDKAHLNLHINSLELGDSAVYFCASSSSSGVSSGNTIYFGEGSWLTVV.

V gene TRBV12-3 or TRBV12-4 combines with J gene TRBJ2-2, with TRBD1 matching over 8 bases. With 5 bases clipped from V and 4 bases from J, the junction kept 3 bases outside the gene matches. CDR3 size: 14 residues. The CDR3 nucleotides read TGTGCCAGCAGTGTCGACAGGGGCACCGGGGAGCTGTTTTTT. It codes for CASSVDRGTGELFF.

The sample holds many counts of this clonotype. The rearrangement uses TRBV6-2 or TRBV6-3 and TRBJ2-7, with 8 bases lining up with TRBD2. After removal of 6 bases from V and 3 bases from J, the junction contained 10 bases not matched to a gene. Germline V lookup: CDR1 MNHEY, CDR2 SVGEGT. The CDR3 is made up of 15 amino acids. The CDR3 nucleotides are TGTGCCAGCAGAACACCGGGACTAGGTGTCTACGAGCAGTACTTC. Protein product: CASRTPGLGVYEQYF.

This clonotype was counted a few times. The CDR3 region is CASSPDRGRQPQHF. CDR3 DNA: TGTGCCAGCAGCCCAGACAGGGGTCGACAGCCCCAGCATTTT. This chain joins TRBV4-2 and TRBJ1-5, with TRBD1 matching over 8 bases. Germline V gene lookup returns CDR1 LGHNA and CDR2 YNFKEQ. The CDR3 is 14 amino acids. V shed 4 bases, J shed 7 bases, and the junction held 6 bases outside the gene matches.

The chain uses TRBV7-6 and TRBJ2-6; 11 bases match TRBD1. CDR1 is SGHVS, CDR2 FNYEAQ, per germline. V lost 6 bases, J lost 0 bases, and 10 bases stayed unmatched. CDR3 length equals 19 residues. CDR3 nucleotide sequence: TGTGCCAGCAGACCCCACGGGACAGGGGGGATCTCTGGGGCCAACGTCCTGACTTTC. Protein product: CASRPHGTGGISGANVLTF.

This clonotype was found a few times. V gene TRBV20-1 combines with J gene TRBJ1-1; D unresolved. Per the germline V gene, CDR1 is DFQATT and CDR2 is SNEGSKA (reference sequence). The germline V and J ends were trimmed by 2 bases and 1 base, with 11 bases remaining between them. This CDR3 spans 14 amino acids. The CDR3 sequence: CSARNYDTNTEAFF. The CDR3, as DNA: TGCAGTGCTAGAAATTACGACACGAACACTGAAGCTTTCTTT.

This clonotype was observed at least ten times. The chain combines TRBV7-2 with TRBJ2-2, with D possibly matching TRBD2 (6 bases). The CDR3 is 14 residues long. V was cut by 1 base and J by 9 bases, with 12 bases left in between. Looked up from germline, CDR1 is SGHTA and CDR2 is FQGNSA. CDR3 sequence (DNA): TGTGCCAGCAGCTTAGATAGCGGAGACAGGGAGCTGTTTTTT. Encoded protein: CASSLDSGDRELFF.

V usage is TRBV5-1 and J usage is TRBJ2-3; weak D call: TRBD1 (6 bases). V dropped 1 base and J dropped 4 bases, with 16 bases sitting between them. Germline CDR1 SGHRS, CDR2 YFSETQ. This CDR3 is built from 16 residues. The CDR3 sequence is CASSLYPGAGADTQYF. CDR3 sequence (DNA): TGCGCCAGCAGCTTGTACCCAGGGGCCGGGGCAGATACGCAGTATTTT.

This clonotype was seen repeatedly, ten times or more. This sequence joins TRBV19 and TRBJ2-2; D gene unclear. Per the germline V gene, CDR1 is LNHDA and CDR2 is SQIVND (reference sequence). The CDR3 is 12 residues long. Trimming removed 1 base from V and 8 bases from J, with 5 bases in between. Written as DNA, the CDR3 is TGTGCCAGTAGTATAGGAGGTGGGGAGCTGTTTTTT. Translation gives CASSIGGGELFF.

The V and J genes are TRBV27 and TRBJ2-7; 9 bases match TRBD1. Germline V gene sequence: CDR1 MNHEY, CDR2 SMNVEV (reference sequence). V gave up 1 base and J gave up 3 bases; unmatched junction bases: 4. This CDR3 has 15 residues. The CDR3 bases are TGTGCCAGCAGTTTATGGGGACAGGGCGGCTACGAGCAGTACTTC. Its protein is CASSLWGQGGYEQYF.

The V call is TRBV20-1, the J call TRBJ1-5; D possibly corresponds to TRBD1 (6 bases). V lost 5 bases to trimming and J lost 7 bases, with 24 bases between them. The CDR3 is made up of 16 amino acids. Per the germline V gene, CDR1 is DFQATT and CDR2 is SNEGSKA (reference sequence). The CDR3 DNA is TGCAGTGCTGGCCTAGAGGGTGGGGGGCGGCAACAGCCCCAGCATTTT. Residues: CSAGLEGGGRQQPQHF.

The sample holds a few counts of this clonotype. The CDR3 is CASTKSGTDTQYF. Here the CDR3 DNA reads TGTGCCAGCACCAAAAGCGGCACAGATACGCAGTATTTT. The chain uses TRBV7-2 and TRBJ2-3; D is unclear. The CDR3 has 13 residues. The ends were cut back, 7 bases at V and 1 base at J, with 9 bases in the middle. From germline, CDR1 is SGHTA and CDR2 FQGNSA.

This clonotype was counted between two and nine times. V usage is TRBV12-3 or TRBV12-4 and J usage is TRBJ2-1; TRBD1 might be the D (6 bases). The V end was cut by 5 bases, the J end by 5 bases, with 16 bases between. The CDR3 is 15 residues long. CDR3 sequence: CASSARTEAHNEQFF. In DNA, the CDR3 is TGTGCCAGCAGTGCCAGGACAGAGGCCCACAATGAGCAGTTCTTC.

This clonotype was seen more than once but under ten times. CDR3 residues: CASRLGPGAGTGELFF. DNA of the CDR3: TGTGCCAGCAGACTAGGACCGGGGGCAGGCACCGGGGAGCTGTTTTTT. This chain joins TRBV5-5 and TRBJ2-2; D is possibly TRBD1 or TRBD2 (6 bases each). V was clipped by 5 bases and J by 4 bases, with 18 bases between them. The CDR3 consists of 16 residues. The germline V gene encodes CDR1 SGHKS and CDR2 YYEKEE (reference sequence).

This CDR3 is CASSLRISSTDTQYF. As DNA, the CDR3 is TGTGCCAGCAGCTTACGGATTTCTAGCACAGATACGCAGTATTTT. The chain recombines TRBV5-4 with TRBJ2-3; no reliable D call. Germline CDR1 SGHNT, CDR2 YYREEE (reference sequence). Trimming took 2 bases from V and 0 from J, leaving 10 bases between them. CDR3 length: 15 amino acids.

The genes are TRBV6-1 and TRBJ2-7; D is ambiguous. Germline V gives CDR1 MNHNS, CDR2 SASEGT. CDR3 length: 11 amino acids. The ends were cut back, 5 bases at V and 4 bases at J, with 6 bases in the middle. The CDR3 nucleotides read TGTGCCAGCAGTTGGATGTACGAGCAGTACTTC. Translating gives CASSWMYEQYF.

This clonotype showed up just a few times. The chain combines TRBV28 with TRBJ2-7, with TRBD1 matching 7 bases. The CDR3 covers 14 residues. Looked up from germline, CDR1 is MDHEN and CDR2 is SYDVKM. V lost 6 bases to trimming and J lost 5 bases; unmatched junction nucleotides: 10. CDR3 amino acids: CASRAGTEGHEQYF. CDR3 nucleotide sequence: TGTGCCAGCAGGGCCGGGACAGAGGGTCACGAGCAGTACTTC.

V usage is TRBV5-1 and J usage is TRBJ2-1, with TRBD2 as a possible D gene (6 bases). The V gene lost 0 bases and the J gene lost 0 bases, with 16 bases spanning the gap. Per germline, CDR1 SGHRS and CDR2 YFSETQ. CDR3 length: 18 amino acids. The CDR3 loop reads CASSLERRTTVSYNEQFF. DNA for the CDR3: TGCGCCAGCAGCTTGGAACGACGGACTACAGTCTCCTACAATGAGCAGTTCTTC. Filled out from reference TRBV5-1 and TRBJ2-1, the complete variable domain reads KAGVTQTPRYLIKTRGQQVTLSCSPISGHRSVSWYQQTPGQGLQFLFEYFSETQRNKGNFPGRFSGRQFSNSRSEMNVSTLELGDSALYLCASSLERRTTVSYNEQFFGPGTRLTVL.

This clonotype was seen a few times. This chain joins TRBV10-1 and TRBJ1-2; 8 bases match TRBD1. The CDR3 covers 15 residues. V dropped 5 bases and J dropped 8; count of bases not matched to a gene: 13. The germline V gene has CDR1 WNHNN and CDR2 SYGVQD (reference sequence). The chain's CDR3 is CASSIIRDRCGGYTF. The CDR3 nucleotides are TGCGCCAGCAGTATCATCCGGGACAGGTGCGGGGGCTACACCTTC.